This TCR beta chain originates from a study of post-analysis software for immune sequencing data. Findings and limits, study-wide: TRBV5-6, TRBV5-1 and TRBV20-1 belonged to a set of about 5 TRBV segments that were more frequent in patients than controls.

Worth noting for this clonotype: The antigen remains undetermined. A read error may account for a junction end that differs from germline.

This CDR3 comprises 12 residues. CDR1 is SGHTA and CDR2 is FQGNSA in the germline V gene. Each TCR beta cDNA library carried unique molecular identifiers. TCRdb called the PCR reads again in MiXCR, with one record for every CDR3 protein. The profile shows approximately 770,000 distinct CDR3 sequences, just over 45% of them singletons. This rearrangement joins TRBV7-2 to TRBJ2-7, with a possible D match to TRBD2 (5 bases). The source material was blood. This clonotype was obtained from a girl between 10 and 17 years old with multiple sclerosis. The CDR3 protein is CASSLAPGEQYF. The CDR3 DNA reads TGTGCCAGCAGTTTAGCGCCGGGCGAGCAGTACTTC.